This is a list of T cell receptor beta chains from one sample in a study of cytomegalovirus exposure and HLA in healthy donors. TCRdb keeps only in-frame clones here, not all; method: immunoSEQ multiplex PCR. The sample includes 95,000 to 110,000 clones, roughly 80% of them seen just once. Input material: PBMCs. These receptors all stem from a man younger than 45 in good health and CMV-seronegative. Both conserved end residues are part of each CDR3. D genes are given only for firm matches. Clone size is given for some rows only: seen once, a few or many times, or a class if the clone is expanded.

V	size	J	D	CDR3	DNA
TRBV5-1	-	TRBJ2-5	-	CASSLGGFQETQYF	TGCGCCAGCAGCTTAGGCGGGTTTCAAGAGACCCAGTACTTC
TRBV6-1	-	TRBJ2-3	-	CASSVPRRTDTQYF	TGTGCCAGCAGTGTACCAAGGAGGACAGATACGCAGTATTTT
TRBV7-2	-	TRBJ2-5	-	CASSLAGHQETQYF	TGTGCCAGCAGCTTAGCGGGGCACCAAGAGACCCAGTACTTC
TRBV5-1	-	TRBJ2-7	TRBD2	CASSLWSGRASGSIYEQYF	TGCGCCAGCAGCTTGTGGTCCGGGCGGGCTAGCGGGAGTATCTACGAGCAGTACTTC
TRBV11-2	-	TRBJ1-5	-	CASSPLSGDNQPQHF	TGTGCCAGCAGCCCGCTATCAGGGGACAATCAGCCCCAGCATTTT
TRBV30	-	TRBJ1-1	TRBD1	CAWGKDRVYTEAFF	TGTGCCTGGGGTAAGGACAGGGTGTACACTGAAGCTTTCTTT
TRBV2	-	TRBJ2-2	-	CASIRETTGELFF	TGTGCCAGCATCCGGGAGACCACCGGGGAGCTGTTTTTT
TRBV30	-	TRBJ1-1	-	CAWGTVGTEAFF	TGTGCCTGGGGTACTGTTGGCACTGAAGCTTTCTTT
TRBV28	-	TRBJ1-3	-	CASIPGLLGNTIYF	TGTGCCAGCATTCCAGGTTTGCTGGGAAACACCATATATTTT
TRBV15	-	TRBJ1-1	-	CATSPRTEMNTEAFF	TGTGCCACCAGCCCCAGGACAGAAATGAACACTGAAGCTTTCTTT
TRBV7-9	-	TRBJ2-7	TRBD2	CASSPPGGGSHEQYF	TGTGCCAGCAGCCCGCCGGGCGGGGGATCCCACGAGCAGTACTTC
TRBV30	-	TRBJ2-7	TRBD2	CAWSLWEYSGRDQEQYF	TGTGCCTGGAGTCTTTGGGAGTATAGCGGGAGAGATCAAGAGCAGTACTTC
TRBV7-9	-	TRBJ2-3	-	CASSSRQSDTQYF	TGTGCCAGCAGCTCCCGACAGTCAGATACGCAGTATTTT
TRBV5-6	-	TRBJ2-1	TRBD2	CASSVGLAGGHNEQFF	TGTGCCAGCAGCGTCGGACTAGCGGGGGGACACAATGAGCAGTTCTTC
TRBV7-9	-	TRBJ1-2	TRBD1	CASSQKGASNYGYTF	TGTGCCAGCAGCCAAAAGGGGGCCTCTAACTATGGCTACACCTTC
TRBV28	-	TRBJ1-1	-	CASSLVSPFNTEAFF	TGTGCCAGCAGTTTAGTTAGCCCATTCAACACTGAAGCTTTCTTT
TRBV7-6	-	TRBJ2-7	TRBD1	CASSAHGQGMYEQYF	TGTGCCAGCAGCGCCCACGGACAGGGGATGTACGAGCAGTACTTC
TRBV2	-	TRBJ2-1	TRBD2	CASSVGLAGNEQFF	TGTGCCAGCAGTGTCGGGCTAGCGGGCAATGAGCAGTTCTTC
TRBV9	-	TRBJ1-1	TRBD1	CASSALTGAISEAFF	TGTGCCAGCAGCGCCCTGACAGGGGCGATCTCTGAAGCTTTCTTT
TRBV6-1	-	TRBJ2-7	-	CASSEPEGRASYEQYF	TGTGCCAGCAGTGAACCGGAAGGCAGGGCTTCCTACGAGCAGTACTTC
TRBV21-1	-	TRBJ1-1	-	CASSKVRQGAYGTEAFF	TGTGCCAGCAGCAAAGTCCGACAGGGGGCGTACGGCACTGAAGCTTTCTTT
TRBV18	-	TRBJ1-6	TRBD1	CASSLQGEFGSPLHF	TGTGCCAGCTCACTCCAGGGGGAGTTCGGTTCACCCCTCCACTTT
TRBV7-3	few	TRBJ1-1	-	CASSRPEQTEAFF	TGTGCCAGCAGCCGCCCGGAACAGACTGAAGCTTTCTTT
TRBV14	-	TRBJ1-1	-	CASSLRGATEAFF	TGTGCCAGCAGCCTAAGAGGCGCCACGGAAGCTTTCTTT
TRBV5-1	-	TRBJ2-7	TRBD2	CASSPGDIGGDEQYF	TGCGCCAGCAGCCCTGGAGACATCGGGGGGGACGAGCAGTACTTC
TRBV4-2	-	TRBJ2-1	-	CASSQMGSGYNEQFF	TGTGCCAGCAGCCAGATGGGGAGCGGATACAATGAGCAGTTCTTC
TRBV15	few	TRBJ2-7	TRBD2	CATSKTSGREDEQYF	TGTGCCACCAGCAAGACTAGCGGGAGGGAAGACGAGCAGTACTTC
TRBV27	-	TRBJ2-3	-	CASSGFSGTDVSLSSTDTQYF	TGTGCCAGCAGTGGTTTTTCCGGGACTGACGTTTCATTATCTAGCACAGATACGCAGTATTTT
TRBV14	-	TRBJ2-3	-	CASSPQWGPTDTQYF	TGTGCCAGCAGCCCTCAATGGGGCCCCACAGATACGCAGTATTTT
TRBV30	-	TRBJ2-5	TRBD1	CAWHIGTGARETQYF	TGTGCCTGGCACATAGGGACAGGGGCTAGAGAGACCCAGTACTTC
TRBV27	-	TRBJ1-1	TRBD1	CASRVTGTNTEAFF	TGTGCCAGCAGGGTGACAGGGACGAACACTGAAGCTTTCTTT
TRBV25-1	-	TRBJ1-2	-	CASSERGGLYGYTF	TGTGCCAGCAGTGAACGGGGGGGACTCTATGGCTACACCTTC
TRBV7-3	-	TRBJ1-1	TRBD1	CASSFYRGAEAFF	TGTGCCAGCAGCTTTTACAGGGGCGCTGAAGCTTTCTTT
TRBV6-5	-	TRBJ1-6	-	CASSYFQQIYNSPLHF	TGTGCCAGCAGTTACTTTCAACAGATCTATAATTCACCCCTCCACTTT
TRBV6-5	few	TRBJ2-7	TRBD1	CASSYSRQGSYEQYF	TGTGCCAGCAGTTACTCGAGACAGGGCTCCTACGAGCAGTACTTC
TRBV29-1	-	TRBJ2-3	-	CSVDGGSGTDTQYF	TGCAGCGTTGATGGCGGGTCTGGCACAGATACGCAGTATTTT
TRBV11-2	-	TRBJ1-2	-	CASSSPSDRNYGYTF	TGTGCCAGCAGCTCCCCCTCCGACAGGAACTATGGCTACACCTTC
TRBV6-5	-	TRBJ1-1	-	CASSPTGVMNTEAFF	TGTGCCAGCAGTCCCACGGGAGTTATGAACACTGAAGCTTTCTTT